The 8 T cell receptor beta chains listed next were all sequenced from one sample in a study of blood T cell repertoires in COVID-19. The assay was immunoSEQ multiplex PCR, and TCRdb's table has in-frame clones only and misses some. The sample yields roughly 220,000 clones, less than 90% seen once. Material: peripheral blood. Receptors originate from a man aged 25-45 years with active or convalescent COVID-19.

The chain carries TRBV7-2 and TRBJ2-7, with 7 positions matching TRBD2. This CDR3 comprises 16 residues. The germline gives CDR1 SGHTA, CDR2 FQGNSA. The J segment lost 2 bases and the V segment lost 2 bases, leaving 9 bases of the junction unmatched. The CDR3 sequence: CASSLYPGGSTYEQYF. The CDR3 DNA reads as TGTGCCAGCAGCTTATATCCGGGAGGCTCTACCTACGAGCAGTACTTC. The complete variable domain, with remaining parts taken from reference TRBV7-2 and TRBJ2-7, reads GAGVSQSPSNKVTEKGKDVELRCDPISGHTALYWYRQSLGQGLEFLIYFQGNSAPDKSGLPSDRFSAERTGGSVSTLTIQRTQQEDSAVYLCASSLYPGGSTYEQYFGPGTRLTVT.

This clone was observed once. CDR3 in amino acids: CASSQETGVNEQFF. Written as DNA, the CDR3 is TGCGCCAGCAGCCAAGAAACGGGAGTCAATGAGCAGTTCTTC. J is TRBJ2-1 and V is TRBV4-1; the D gene is possibly TRBD2 (6 bases). V was trimmed by 0 bases and J by 6 bases, leaving 9 bases between them. Germline V gene sequence: CDR1 MGHRA, CDR2 YSYEKL. CDR3 length: 14 amino acids.

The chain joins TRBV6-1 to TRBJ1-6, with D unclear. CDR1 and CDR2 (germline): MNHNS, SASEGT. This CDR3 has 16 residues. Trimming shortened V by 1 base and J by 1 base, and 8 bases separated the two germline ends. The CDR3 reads CASSEGEGSYNSPLHF. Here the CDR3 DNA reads TGTGCCAGCAGTGAAGGGGAGGGTTCCTATAATTCACCCCTCCACTTT.

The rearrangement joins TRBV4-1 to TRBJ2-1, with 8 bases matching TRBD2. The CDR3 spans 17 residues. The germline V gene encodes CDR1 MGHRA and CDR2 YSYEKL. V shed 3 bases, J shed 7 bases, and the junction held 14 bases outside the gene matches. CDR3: CASSQPKSGGKINEQFF. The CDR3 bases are TGCGCCAGCAGCCAGCCGAAATCGGGAGGGAAAATTAATGAGCAGTTCTTC.

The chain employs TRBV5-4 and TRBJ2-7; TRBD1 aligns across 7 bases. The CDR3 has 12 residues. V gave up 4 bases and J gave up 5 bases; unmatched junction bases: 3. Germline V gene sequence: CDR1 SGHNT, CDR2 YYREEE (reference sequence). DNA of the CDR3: TGTGCCAGCAGCACAGACAGGGACGAGCAGTACTTC. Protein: CASSTDRDEQYF.

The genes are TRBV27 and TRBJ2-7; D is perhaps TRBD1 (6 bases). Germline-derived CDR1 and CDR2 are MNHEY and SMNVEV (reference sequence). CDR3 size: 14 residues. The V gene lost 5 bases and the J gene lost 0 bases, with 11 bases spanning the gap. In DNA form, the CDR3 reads TGTGCCAGCAGTCCCGGGACAAACTCCTACGAGCAGTACTTC. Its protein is CASSPGTNSYEQYF.

CDR3: CASRVAGGQGEQFF. The CDR3 DNA reads as TGTGCCAGCAGGGTGGCGGGGGGGCAGGGAGAGCAGTTCTTC. The gene calls are TRBV2 and TRBJ2-1; TRBD2 aligns across 9 bases. The CDR3 contains 14 residues. CDR1 is SNHLY, CDR2 FYNNEI, per germline. V was pared by 6 bases and J by 10 bases, with 10 bases of the junction left unmatched.

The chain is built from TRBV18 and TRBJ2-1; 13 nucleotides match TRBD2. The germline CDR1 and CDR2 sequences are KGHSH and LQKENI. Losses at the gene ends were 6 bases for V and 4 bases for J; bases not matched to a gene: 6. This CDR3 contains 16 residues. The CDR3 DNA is TGTGCCAGCTCCTCTACTAGCGGGAGGGTTTACAATGAGCAGTTCTTC. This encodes CASSSTSGRVYNEQFF.